The source of this T cell receptor (beta chain) is a study of T cells in Graves' hyperthyroidism and ophthalmopathy. This CDR3 spans 16 amino acids. Germline CDR1 and CDR2: LGHNA and YNFKEQ. J gave up 4 bases and V 6 bases, and 7 bases lay outside the gene matches. The sample holds many counts of this clonotype. Amplification yielded TCR beta CDR3 regions, with RNA transcripts as the source. With the HTBI primer set, the TCR CDR3 went through a first round of RT-PCR. TCRdb recomputed calls from the multiplex PCR reads with MiXCR, one row per CDR3 protein. This sample has about 350,000 distinct CDR3 sequences, with 15% to 20% found just once.

This receptor was taken from a woman in her thirties or forties with Graves' ophthalmopathy. The rearrangement joins TRBV4-2 to TRBJ2-2; 11 bases line up with TRBD2. The material sequenced was blood. The CDR3 nucleotides read TGTGCCAGCAGACCAACTAGCGGGAGAGCCACCGGGGAGCTGTTTTTT. This translates into CASRPTSGRATGELFF.